This section outlines one T cell receptor beta chain sequence together with its context. Antigen: not known. The sample comes from a study of CD8 T cells in Susac syndrome. Study-wide results and limits: The authors acknowledged that their TCR sequencing and HLA analysis involved a relatively small number of individuals.

Random-hexamer reverse transcription was applied to about 0.5 to 1 ug RNA. Across 54 Vbeta and 13 Jbeta, TCR beta CDR3 was amplified with immunoSEQ multiplex PCR. MiXCR, run by TCRdb on the immunoSEQ multiplex PCR reads, gives a single entry per CDR3 protein. Here the sample spans about 300,000 distinct CDR3 sequences, around 89% being singletons. Sequencing targeted TCR beta in T cells from blood (CD8+ and CD4+). Per germline, CDR1 LGHNA and CDR2 YSLEER. The CDR3 runs to 15 residues. The V end was cut by 0 bases, the J end by 5 bases, with 12 bases between. This TCR derives from a human donor with multiple sclerosis. The chain combines TRBV4-3 with TRBJ2-3, with D maybe TRBD2 (5 bases). Sequenced input: CD8+ T cells from PBMCs. The CDR3 region has the DNA TGCGCCAGCAGCCAAGAAGTAGGAGGAGAAGATACGCAGTATTTT. Its protein product is CASSQEVGGEDTQYF.